This T cell receptor beta chain was captured in a study of early T cells in non-severe SARS-CoV-2 infection. The overall study: Whole-blood bulk RNA, unsorted, was sequenced, and chains were unpaired.

This CDR3 has 16 amino acids. With 5 bases clipped from V and 0 bases from J, the junction kept 4 bases outside the gene matches. The germline V gene has CDR1 SGHVS and CDR2 FNYEAQ. cDNA molecules, individually, were tagged with unique molecular identifiers. TCRdb reanalysed the 5' RACE reads using MiXCR and keeps one entry per CDR3 protein. The sample records 85,000 to 95,000 distinct CDR3 sequences, roughly 17% being singletons. The genes are TRBV7-6 and TRBJ2-2; 9 bases agree with TRBD1. The source is an adult who was a healthcare worker with PCR-confirmed SARS-CoV-2 infection or an uninfected control (not recorded which). The material was whole blood, obtained at baseline. The CDR3 DNA is TGTGCCAGCAGCCGCCGGGACAGGGCGAACACCGGGGAGCTGTTTTTT. Translating gives CASSRRDRANTGELFF.